The T cell receptor beta chain described here comes from a study of glioma-infiltrating T cells. About this clonotype: The junction differs from germline at one of its ends, possibly a read error.

The iRepertoire nested amplicon-rescue multiplex PCR amplified TCR alpha and beta CDR3s from RNA. Each CDR3 protein is one row after TCRdb ran MiXCR on the multiplex PCR reads. Of a few hundred thousand distinct CDR3 sequences listed, less than 50% are singletons. CDR3 length: 13 residues. The germline V gene has CDR1 DFQATT and CDR2 SNEGSKA (reference sequence). Input material: glioma tissue, nonneoplastic brain tissue, or PBMCs (not recorded which). This sequence joins TRBV20-1 and TRBJ2-7, with a possible D match to TRBD2 (6 bases). This TCR came from a human donor with low-grade glioma or glioblastoma, undergoing nonglioma brain surgery, or in good health (not recorded which). CDR3 in DNA: TGCGGTGCTACGGAGGGGCATCACTACGAGCAGTACTTC. Encoded protein: CGATEGHHYEQYF.